The entry that follows covers one TCR beta chain sequence. Compared with germline, one end of the junction differs, possibly owing to a read error. Germline V lookup: CDR1 SEHNR, CDR2 FQNEAQ (reference sequence). The CDR3 has 15 residues. This entry belongs to a study of cytomegalovirus exposure and HLA in healthy donors. The PCR made use of 60 Vbeta and 13 Jbeta primers. The protocol was immunoSEQ multiplex PCR, while the TCRdb copy is restricted to in-frame clones and leaves out a portion. The sample shows almost 200,000 clones, roughly 83% of them seen only once. The TCR comes from a male donor in good health and CMV-seropositive. Input material: PBMCs. V is TRBV7-9 and J is TRBJ1-3; TRBD1 matches 7 bases. The chain's CDR3 is CASRKQGNSGNAIYF. In DNA form, the CDR3 reads TGTGCCAGCAGAAAACAGGGGAACTCTGGAAACGCCATATATTTT.